The 24 T cell receptor beta chains given below trace back to one sample, sequenced in a study of spatial heterogeneity in lung cancer. Whole-study results and caveats: How many expanded intratumoral alpha and beta TCRs were present tracked the tumor mutation count, which was a count of nonsynonymous mutations.

Noted time point: sample taken at primary tumor resection. For these TCRs, the target antigens are not known. MiXCR, run by TCRdb on the 5' RACE reads, gives a single entry per CDR3 protein. The data contain 20,000 to 25,000 distinct CDR3 sequences, less than 5% of them singletons. The starting material was lung tumor tissue, obtained at surgery. These TCRs come from a male donor with early-stage non-small cell lung cancer.

The sample holds a few counts of this clonotype. This chain uses TRBV18 with TRBJ1-5; no reliable D call. Trimming shortened V by 5 bases and J by 0 bases, and 5 bases separated the two germline ends. Germline-derived CDR1 and CDR2 are KGHSH and LQKENI. The CDR3 has 13 residues. CDR3 nucleotides: TGTGCCAGCTCAGACGATAGCAATCAGCCCCAGCATTTT. Translating it yields CASSDDSNQPQHF.

Many counts were recorded for this clonotype. This chain links TRBV7-2 with TRBJ2-3, with 7 bases aligning to TRBD2. Trimming took 5 bases from V and 3 from J; bases not matched to a gene: 8. This CDR3 has 15 amino acids. The germline V gene encodes CDR1 SGHTA and CDR2 FQGNSA. As DNA, the CDR3 is TGTGCCAGCAGCGCAACTAGCGCTAGGACAGATACGCAGTATTTT. Translating it yields CASSATSARTDTQYF.

This clonotype was recorded many times. This chain links TRBV28 with TRBJ2-1; 9 positions agree with TRBD2. The germline CDR1 and CDR2 sequences are MDHEN and SYDVKM. The V segment lost 8 bases and the J segment 4 bases; nucleotides outside the gene matches: 9. This CDR3 region has 15 residues. The CDR3 protein is CASSRRGGAYNEQFF. In nucleotides, the CDR3 is TGTGCCAGCTCCCGGCGGGGGGGGGCTTACAATGAGCAGTTCTTC.

This clonotype was observed many times. This chain links TRBV15 with TRBJ2-5; D perhaps matches TRBD1 (6 bases). V was pared by 1 base and J by 4 bases, with 16 bases between. This CDR3 spans 16 amino acids. CDR1 LNHNV and CDR2 YYDKDF come from the germline V gene (reference sequence). As DNA, the CDR3 is TGTGCCACCAGCAGAGGGTTGGGGGCTGTTACAGAGACCCAGTACTTC. It is translated as CATSRGLGAVTETQYF. The full variable domain, its missing parts supplied by reference TRBV15 and TRBJ2-5, is DAMVIQNPRYQVTQFGKPVTLSCSQTLNHNVMYWYQQKSSQAPKLLFHYYDKDFNNEADTPDNFQSRRPNTSFCFLDIRSPGLGDTAMYLCATSRGLGAVTETQYFGPGTRLLVL.

Ten or more counts support this clonotype. The chain couples TRBV9 to TRBJ2-4; tentatively, D is TRBD2 (6 bases). Germline-derived CDR1 and CDR2 are SGDLS and YYNGEE. This CDR3 region has 13 residues. Trimming removed 4 bases at V and 8 bases at J, with 13 bases between. CDR3 DNA: TGTGCCAGCAGCCCGTGGGGAGGAGACATTCAGTACTTC. Residues: CASSPWGGDIQYF.

There are many counts of this clonotype. The genes are TRBV4-3 and TRBJ2-5; 11 bases fit TRBD2. CDR1 is LGHNA and CDR2 is YSLEER in the germline V gene. The J segment lost 5 bases and the V segment lost 0 bases, leaving 8 bases of the junction unmatched. CDR3 length: 17 amino acids. CDR3 coding DNA: TGCGCCAGCAGCCAAGATCTGGATAGCGGGAGGGGGGAGACCCAGTACTTC. Encoded protein: CASSQDLDSGRGETQYF.

This clonotype is medium-sized by share. CDR3 sequence reads: CASSILTGYSYEQYF. DNA for the CDR3: TGCGCCAGCAGCATACTAACGGGTTATTCCTACGAGCAGTACTTC. V is TRBV5-1 and J is TRBJ2-7; no clear D. The V end was cut by 4 bases, the J end by 1 base, with 15 bases between. Germline V CDR1 and CDR2: SGHRS, YFSETQ. The CDR3 totals 15 residues.

In this sample, this clonotype turned up many times. V gene TRBV7-9 combines with J gene TRBJ2-5, with D possibly being TRBD2 (5 bases). Germline assignment: CDR1 SEHNR and CDR2 FQNEAQ (reference sequence). The CDR3 totals 18 residues. V lost 5 bases, J lost 1 base, and 23 bases lay in between. The CDR3 here is CASSPGYRAGAGQETQYF. Here the CDR3 DNA reads TGTGCCAGCAGCCCCGGCTACAGAGCAGGCGCGGGCCAAGAGACCCAGTACTTC.

This clonotype was seen a few times. J is TRBJ2-7 and V is TRBV2, with no clear D. Per germline, CDR1 SNHLY and CDR2 FYNNEI. V was pared by 6 bases and J by 0 bases, with 6 bases between. The CDR3 consists of 12 residues. DNA of the CDR3: TGTGCCAGCAGGGACCACTCCTACGAGCAGTACTTC. Protein sequence: CASRDHSYEQYF.

This clonotype was counted ten times or more. The chain employs TRBV6-5 and TRBJ1-1; D is perhaps TRBD1 (6 bases). The CDR3 consists of 13 residues. Trimming left V 7 bases short and J 3 bases short, with 12 bases between. The germline V gene has CDR1 MNHEY and CDR2 SVGAGI. The CDR3: CASTYQGHTEAFF. In DNA, the CDR3 is TGTGCCAGCACCTATCAGGGGCACACTGAAGCTTTCTTT.

In its sample, this clonotype was seen a few times. CDR3 region: CASSLENEQFF. The DNA of the CDR3 is TGTGCCAGCAGTCTGGAAAATGAGCAGTTCTTC. The V gene is TRBV5-6, the J gene TRBJ2-1; D ambiguous. In germline, CDR1 is SGHDT, CDR2 YYEEEE. V shed 5 bases and J shed 7 bases, with 7 bases lying between them. The CDR3 covers 11 residues.

In its sample, this clonotype was seen a few times. This chain connects TRBV5-6 to TRBJ1-6, with D perhaps TRBD1 (5 bases). The CDR3 runs to 17 residues. The germline V and J ends were trimmed by 2 bases and 7 bases, with 19 bases remaining between them. Germline CDR1 is SGHDT and CDR2 is YYEEEE. CDR3 loop: CASSFLRGARRNSPLHF. The CDR3 region has the DNA TGTGCCAGCAGCTTCTTGAGAGGGGCCCGTCGAAATTCACCCCTCCACTTT.

Details on this clonotype: A much larger clone differs by one base, so this may be a read error. The chain has TRBV12-3 or TRBV12-4 and TRBJ2-1; tentative D call: TRBD2 (6 bases). V dropped 5 bases and J dropped 7 bases, with 9 bases sitting between them. The CDR3 length is 12 residues. CDR3 residues: CASSLRGNEQFF. CDR3 coding DNA: TGTGCCAGCAGTCTTCGGGGGAATGAGCAGTTCTTC.

In this sample, this clonotype is medium-sized (0.01 to 0.1%). The chain couples TRBV7-3 to TRBJ2-2, with TRBD1 as a possible D gene (5 bases). This CDR3 comprises 14 residues. Trimming cost V 6 bases and J 7 bases, with 15 bases left between them. Germline V gives CDR1 SGHTA, CDR2 FQGTGA. This CDR3 is CASSLMQQVGELFF. CDR3 in DNA: TGTGCCAGCAGTCTAATGCAACAGGTCGGGGAGCTGTTTTTT.

V and J are TRBV5-1 and TRBJ2-2; no clear D gene. Trimming removed 4 bases from V and 5 bases from J, with 12 bases in between. CDR3 length: 14 amino acids. The germline gives CDR1 SGHRS, CDR2 YFSETQ. CDR3 amino acids: CASSPSFGTGELFF. CDR3 DNA sequence: TGCGCCAGCAGCCCTTCATTCGGGACCGGGGAGCTGTTTTTT.

This clonotype has at least ten counts. The chain joins TRBV3-1 to TRBJ2-3; unclear D gene. The CDR3 contains 12 residues. CDR1 is LGHDT and CDR2 is YNNKEL in the germline V gene (reference sequence). Deletions cut 2 bases from V and 5 bases from J, with 5 bases between. CDR3 DNA sequence: TGTGCCAGCAGCCAACTGGGAGATACGCAGTATTTT. This translates into CASSQLGDTQYF.

This clonotype was counted ten times or more. CDR3: CAAARGSDRVSFGDAGELFF. In DNA form, the CDR3 reads TGTGCCGCAGCAAGGGGGTCTGACAGGGTCAGTTTCGGAGACGCCGGGGAGCTGTTTTTT. This chain joins TRBV2 and TRBJ2-2; 7 bases map to TRBD1. J gave up 6 bases and V 11 bases, and 30 bases lay outside the gene matches. CDR3 length equals 20 residues. Germline loops: CDR1 SNHLY, CDR2 FYNNEI.

This clonotype has a count of ten or more. V is TRBV14 and J is TRBJ1-6, with D possibly TRBD1 on 5 matching bases. Trimming took 4 bases from V and 0 from J, leaving 10 bases between them. The CDR3 runs to 16 residues. Germline V CDR1 and CDR2: SGHDN, FVKESK. CDR3 nucleotides: TGTGCCAGCAGCCGCAGGGTCAGCTCCTATAATTCACCCCTCCACTTT. This codes for CASSRRVSSYNSPLHF.

This clonotype was counted between two and nine times. The chain employs TRBV12-3 or TRBV12-4 and TRBJ1-6; D unclear. The CDR3 totals 14 residues. The CDR3 loop reads CASGEGSYNSPLHF. DNA for the CDR3: TGTGCTAGCGGGGAGGGCTCCTATAATTCACCCCTCCACTTT.

This clonotype was counted many times. The chain is built from TRBV2 and TRBJ1-1; D remains unclear. Germline CDR1 reads SNHLY; CDR2 reads FYNNEI. V lost 4 bases, J lost 3 bases, and 9 bases lay in between. This CDR3 is built from 13 residues. As DNA, the CDR3 is TGTGCCAGCAGTGTCTTTTGGGACACTGAAGCTTTCTTT. Amino acids: CASSVFWDTEAFF.

This clonotype was seen ten or more times. The chain has TRBV20-1 and TRBJ2-5; unclear D gene. This CDR3 region has 13 residues. Germline V gene data show CDR1 as DFQATT and CDR2 as SNEGSKA (reference sequence). V lost 3 bases to trimming and J lost 4 bases, with 12 bases between them. Here the CDR3 reads CSASRQWAETQYF. CDR3 nucleotides: TGCAGTGCTAGTCGGCAATGGGCAGAGACCCAGTACTTC.

This clonotype came up many times. The rearrangement links TRBV28 to TRBJ1-6, with no clear D. Germline V lookup: CDR1 MDHEN, CDR2 SYDVKM. The CDR3 covers 13 residues. The V gene lost 8 bases and the J gene lost 9 bases, with 14 bases spanning the gap. In nucleotides, the CDR3 is TGTGCCAGCCGTCTTAGCCTGTTTTCACCCCTCCACTTT. Protein sequence: CASRLSLFSPLHF.

This clonotype was counted ten times or more. The chain recombines TRBV28 with TRBJ2-5; 8 positions agree with TRBD1. Germline loops: CDR1 MDHEN, CDR2 SYDVKM. The J segment lost 0 bases and the V segment lost 6 bases, leaving 6 bases of the junction unmatched. This CDR3 has 15 residues. The CDR3 DNA is TGTGCCAGCAGGAGAGACAGGGGCAACCAAGAGACCCAGTACTTC. Translating it yields CASRRDRGNQETQYF.

Ten or more counts support this clonotype. The V gene is TRBV5-1, the J gene TRBJ2-2; the D is unclear. V gave up 0 bases and J gave up 7 bases, with 7 bases separating them. The CDR3 covers 13 residues. Germline CDR1 and CDR2: SGHRS and YFSETQ. This CDR3 reads CASSLEFGGELFF. In nucleotides, the CDR3 is TGCGCCAGCAGCTTGGAGTTCGGCGGGGAGCTGTTTTTT.